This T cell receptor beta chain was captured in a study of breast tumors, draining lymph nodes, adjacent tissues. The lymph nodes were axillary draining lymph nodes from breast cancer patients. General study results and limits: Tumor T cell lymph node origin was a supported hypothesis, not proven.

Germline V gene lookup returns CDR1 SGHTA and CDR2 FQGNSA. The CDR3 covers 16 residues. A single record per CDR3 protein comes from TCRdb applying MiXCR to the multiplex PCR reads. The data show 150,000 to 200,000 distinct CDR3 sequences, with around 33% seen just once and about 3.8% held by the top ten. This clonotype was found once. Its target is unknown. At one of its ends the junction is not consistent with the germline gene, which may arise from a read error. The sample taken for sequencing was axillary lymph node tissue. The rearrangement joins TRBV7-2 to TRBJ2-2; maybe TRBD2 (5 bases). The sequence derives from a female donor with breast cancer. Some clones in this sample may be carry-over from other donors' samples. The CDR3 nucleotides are TGTGCCAGCAACTTAGGTCCGGGGTTGAACACCGGGGAGCTGTTTTTT. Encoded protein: CASNLGPGLNTGELFF.